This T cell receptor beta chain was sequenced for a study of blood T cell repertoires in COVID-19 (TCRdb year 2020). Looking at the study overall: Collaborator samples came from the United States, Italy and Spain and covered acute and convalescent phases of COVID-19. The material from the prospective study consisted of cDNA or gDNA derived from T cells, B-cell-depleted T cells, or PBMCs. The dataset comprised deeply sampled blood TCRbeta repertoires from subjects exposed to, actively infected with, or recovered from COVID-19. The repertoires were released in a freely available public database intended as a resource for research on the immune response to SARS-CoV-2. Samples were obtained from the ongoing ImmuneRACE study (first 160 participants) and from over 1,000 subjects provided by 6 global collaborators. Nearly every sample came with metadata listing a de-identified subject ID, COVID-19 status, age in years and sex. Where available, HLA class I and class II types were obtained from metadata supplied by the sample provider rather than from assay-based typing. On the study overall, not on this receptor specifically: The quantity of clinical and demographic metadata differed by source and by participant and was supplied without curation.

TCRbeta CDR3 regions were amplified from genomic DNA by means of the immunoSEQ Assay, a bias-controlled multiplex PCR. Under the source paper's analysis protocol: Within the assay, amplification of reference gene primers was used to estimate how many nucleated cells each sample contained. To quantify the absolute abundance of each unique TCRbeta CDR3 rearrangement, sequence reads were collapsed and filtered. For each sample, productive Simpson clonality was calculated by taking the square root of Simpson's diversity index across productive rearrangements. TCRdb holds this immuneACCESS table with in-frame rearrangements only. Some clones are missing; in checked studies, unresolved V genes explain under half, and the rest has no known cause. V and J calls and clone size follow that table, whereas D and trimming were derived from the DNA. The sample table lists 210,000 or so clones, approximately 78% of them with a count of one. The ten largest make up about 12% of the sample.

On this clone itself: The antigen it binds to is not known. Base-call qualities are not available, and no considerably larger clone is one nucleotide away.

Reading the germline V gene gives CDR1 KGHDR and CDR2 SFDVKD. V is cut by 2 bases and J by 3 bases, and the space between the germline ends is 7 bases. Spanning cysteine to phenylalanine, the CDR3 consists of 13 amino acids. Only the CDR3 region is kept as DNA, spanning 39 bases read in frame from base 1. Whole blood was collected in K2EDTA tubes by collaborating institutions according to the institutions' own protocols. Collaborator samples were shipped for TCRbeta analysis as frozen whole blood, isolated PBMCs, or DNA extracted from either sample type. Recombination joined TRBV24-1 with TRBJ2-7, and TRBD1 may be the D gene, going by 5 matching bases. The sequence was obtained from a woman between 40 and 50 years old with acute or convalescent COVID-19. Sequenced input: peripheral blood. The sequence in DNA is TGTGCCACCAGTGATTCCCAGGGCTACGAGCAGTACTTC. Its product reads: CATSDSQGYEQYF.